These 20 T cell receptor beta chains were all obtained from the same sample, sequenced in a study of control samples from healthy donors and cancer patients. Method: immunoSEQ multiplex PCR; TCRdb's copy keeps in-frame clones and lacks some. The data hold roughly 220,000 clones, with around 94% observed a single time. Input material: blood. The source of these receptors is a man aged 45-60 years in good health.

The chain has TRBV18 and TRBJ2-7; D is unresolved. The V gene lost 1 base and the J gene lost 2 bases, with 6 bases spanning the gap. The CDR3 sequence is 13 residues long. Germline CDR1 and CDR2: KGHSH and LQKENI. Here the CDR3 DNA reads TGTGCCAGCTCACCACAAGGGACCTACGAGCAGTACGTC. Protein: CASSPQGTYEQYV.

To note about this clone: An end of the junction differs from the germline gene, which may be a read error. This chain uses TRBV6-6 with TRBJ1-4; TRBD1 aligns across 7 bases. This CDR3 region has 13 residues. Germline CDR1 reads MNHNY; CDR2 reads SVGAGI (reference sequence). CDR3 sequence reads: CASSSSLQGNFLF. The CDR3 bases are TGTGCCAGCAGTTCCTCACTACAGGGGAACTTTTTGTTT.

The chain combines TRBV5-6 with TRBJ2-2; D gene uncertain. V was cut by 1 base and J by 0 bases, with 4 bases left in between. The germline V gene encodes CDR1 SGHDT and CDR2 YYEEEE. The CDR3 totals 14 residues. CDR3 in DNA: TGTGCCAGCAGCTTGTTATCGAACACCGGGGAGCTGTTTTTT. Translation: CASSLLSNTGELFF.

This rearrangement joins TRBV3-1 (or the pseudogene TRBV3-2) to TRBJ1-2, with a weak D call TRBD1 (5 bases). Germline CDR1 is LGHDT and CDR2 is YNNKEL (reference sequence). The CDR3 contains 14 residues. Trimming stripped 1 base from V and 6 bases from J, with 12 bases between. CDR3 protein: CASSQAWGGDGYTF. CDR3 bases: TGTGCCAGCAGCCAAGCTTGGGGGGGGGATGGCTACACCTTC.

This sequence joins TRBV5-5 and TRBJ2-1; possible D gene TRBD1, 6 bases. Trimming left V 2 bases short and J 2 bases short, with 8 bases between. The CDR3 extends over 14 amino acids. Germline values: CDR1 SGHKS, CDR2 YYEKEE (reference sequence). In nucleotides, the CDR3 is TGTGCCAGCAGCTTAGGACAGACCTACAATGAGCAGTTCTTC. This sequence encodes CASSLGQTYNEQFF.

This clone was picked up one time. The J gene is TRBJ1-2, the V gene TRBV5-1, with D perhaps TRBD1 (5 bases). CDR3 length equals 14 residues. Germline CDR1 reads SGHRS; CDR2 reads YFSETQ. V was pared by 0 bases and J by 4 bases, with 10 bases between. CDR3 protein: CASSLEVGTYGYTF. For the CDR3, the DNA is TGCGCCAGCAGCTTGGAGGTCGGGACCTATGGCTACACCTTC.

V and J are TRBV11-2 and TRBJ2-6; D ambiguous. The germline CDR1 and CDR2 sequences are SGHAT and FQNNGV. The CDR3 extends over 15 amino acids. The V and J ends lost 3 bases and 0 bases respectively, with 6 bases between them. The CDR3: CASSFQFSGANVLTF. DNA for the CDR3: TGTGCCAGCAGCTTTCAGTTCTCTGGGGCCAACGTCCTGACTTTC.

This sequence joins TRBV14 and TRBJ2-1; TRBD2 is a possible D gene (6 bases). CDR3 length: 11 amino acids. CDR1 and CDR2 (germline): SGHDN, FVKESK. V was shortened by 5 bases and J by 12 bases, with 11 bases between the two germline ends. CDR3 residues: CASSAGIWQFF. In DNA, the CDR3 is TGTGCCAGCAGCGCGGGGATCTGGCAGTTCTTC.

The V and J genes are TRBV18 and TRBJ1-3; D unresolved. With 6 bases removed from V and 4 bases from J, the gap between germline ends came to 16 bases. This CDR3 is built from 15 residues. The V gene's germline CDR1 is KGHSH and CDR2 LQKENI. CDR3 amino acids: CASSQARVGGNTIYF. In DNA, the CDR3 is TGTGCCAGCTCGCAGGCGAGGGTCGGCGGAAACACCATATATTTT.

The CDR3 region has the DNA TGTGCCAGCAGCGGACAGGGAATGTTAGCTTTCTTT. Protein: CASSGQGMLAFF. This sequence joins TRBV2 and TRBJ1-1; 8 nucleotides match TRBD1. With 6 bases clipped from V and 10 bases from J, the junction kept 7 bases outside the gene matches. Germline-derived CDR1 and CDR2 are SNHLY and FYNNEI. This CDR3 has 12 amino acids. Full variable domain (missing parts from reference TRBV2 and TRBJ1-1): EPEVTQTPSHQVTQMGQEVILRCVPISNHLYFYWYRQILGQKVEFLVSFYNNEISEKSEIFDDQFSVERPDGSNFTLKIRSTKLEDSAMYFCASSGQGMLAFFGQGTRLTVV.

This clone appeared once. The CDR3 sequence is CATSRESGAEDQPQHF. The CDR3 nucleotides are TGTGCCACCAGCAGAGAATCAGGGGCCGAAGATCAGCCCCAGCATTTT. V and J are TRBV15 and TRBJ1-5; D perhaps matches TRBD1 (6 bases). V dropped 0 bases and J dropped 5 bases, with 14 bases sitting between them. This CDR3 region has 16 residues. Per the germline V gene, CDR1 is LNHNV and CDR2 is YYDKDF (reference sequence).

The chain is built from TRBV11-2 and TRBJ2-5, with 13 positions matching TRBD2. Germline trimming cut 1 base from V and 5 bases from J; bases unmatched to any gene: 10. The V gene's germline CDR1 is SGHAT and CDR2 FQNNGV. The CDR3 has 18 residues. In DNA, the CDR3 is TGTGCCAGCAGCTTAGCCCTACTAGCGGGGGGGCAGGTGGAGACCCAGTACTTC. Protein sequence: CASSLALLAGGQVETQYF.

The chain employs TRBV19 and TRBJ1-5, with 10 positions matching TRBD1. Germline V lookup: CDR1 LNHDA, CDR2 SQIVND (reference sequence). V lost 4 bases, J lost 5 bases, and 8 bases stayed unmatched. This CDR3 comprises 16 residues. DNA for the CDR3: TGTGCCAGTAGTACCTTACCCGGGACAGGGGATCAGCCCCAGCATTTT. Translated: CASSTLPGTGDQPQHF.

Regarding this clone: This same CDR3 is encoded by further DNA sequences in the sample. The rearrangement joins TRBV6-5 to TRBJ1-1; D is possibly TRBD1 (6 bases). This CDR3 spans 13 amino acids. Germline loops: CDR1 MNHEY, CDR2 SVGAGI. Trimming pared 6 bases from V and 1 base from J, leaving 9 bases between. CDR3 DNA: TGTGCCAGCAGCCAACAGGGGAACACTGAAGCTTTCTTT. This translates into CASSQQGNTEAFF.

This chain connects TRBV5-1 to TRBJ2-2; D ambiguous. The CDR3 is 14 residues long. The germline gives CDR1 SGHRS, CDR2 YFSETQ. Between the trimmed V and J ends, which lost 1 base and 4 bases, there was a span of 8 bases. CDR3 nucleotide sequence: TGCGCCAGCAGCTTGTCTTTGGCCACCGGGGAGCTGTTTTTT. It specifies CASSLSLATGELFF.

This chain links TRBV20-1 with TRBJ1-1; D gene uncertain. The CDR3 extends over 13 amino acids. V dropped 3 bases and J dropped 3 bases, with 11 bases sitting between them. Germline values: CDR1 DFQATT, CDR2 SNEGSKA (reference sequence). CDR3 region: CSASSDLDTEAFF. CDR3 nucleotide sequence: TGCAGTGCTAGTTCAGACTTAGACACTGAAGCTTTCTTT.

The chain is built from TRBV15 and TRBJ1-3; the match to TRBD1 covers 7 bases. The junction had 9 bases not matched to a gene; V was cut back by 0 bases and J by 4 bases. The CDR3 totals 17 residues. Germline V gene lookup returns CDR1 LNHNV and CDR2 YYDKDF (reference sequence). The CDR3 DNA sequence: TGTGCCACCAGCAGAGATCTGAGGGGGCGTGGAGGAAACACCATATATTTT. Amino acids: CATSRDLRGRGGNTIYF.

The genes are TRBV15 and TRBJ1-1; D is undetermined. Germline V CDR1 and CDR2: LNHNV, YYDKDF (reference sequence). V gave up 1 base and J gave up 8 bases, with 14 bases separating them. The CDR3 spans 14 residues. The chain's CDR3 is CATSRGSRELEAFF. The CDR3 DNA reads TGTGCCACCAGCAGAGGGAGTAGGGAGTTGGAAGCTTTCTTT.

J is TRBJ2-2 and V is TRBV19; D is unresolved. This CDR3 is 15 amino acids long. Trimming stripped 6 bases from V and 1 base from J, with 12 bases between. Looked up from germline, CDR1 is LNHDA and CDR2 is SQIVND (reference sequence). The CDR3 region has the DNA TGTGCCAGTAGCCCCTCGGTAGTGAACACCGGGGAGCTGTTTTTT. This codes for CASSPSVVNTGELFF.

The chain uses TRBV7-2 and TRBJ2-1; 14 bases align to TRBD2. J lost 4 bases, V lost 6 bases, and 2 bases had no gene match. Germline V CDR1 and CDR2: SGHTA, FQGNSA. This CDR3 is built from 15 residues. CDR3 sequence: CASRTSGGDYNEQFF. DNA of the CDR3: TGTGCCAGCAGGACTAGCGGGGGGGATTACAATGAGCAGTTCTTC.